The 27 T cell receptor beta chains below were found in one sample sequenced in a study of cytomegalovirus exposure and HLA in healthy donors. It was with 60 Vbeta and 13 Jbeta primers that the PCR ran. Some clones are missing from TCRdb's copy, which holds only in-frame ones; the method was immunoSEQ multiplex PCR. The sample holds approximately 160,000 clones, roughly 85% seen once. The sequenced sample was PBMCs. These receptors all stem from a male donor in good health and CMV-seronegative.

The chain is built from TRBV7-2 and TRBJ1-2, with D tentatively TRBD1 (6 bases). The CDR3 has 13 residues. CDR1 is SGHTA and CDR2 is FQGNSA in the germline V gene. V lost 5 bases and J 5 bases, leaving 12 bases between the germline ends. The CDR3 DNA follows: TGTGCCAGCAGCCCCGGACAGATTTATGGCTACACCTTC. Encoded protein: CASSPGQIYGYTF.

This chain connects TRBV11-3 to TRBJ2-4; maybe TRBD2 (6 bases). The CDR3 spans 14 residues. Looked up from germline, CDR1 is SGHNT and CDR2 is YENEEA. V was clipped by 2 bases and J by 9 bases, with 14 bases between them. The CDR3 region is CASSLRAQGGIQYF. Here the CDR3 DNA reads TGTGCCAGCAGCTTAAGGGCCCAGGGAGGCATTCAGTACTTC.

V is TRBV5-6 and J is TRBJ1-2, with 7 bases fitting TRBD1. The V gene's germline CDR1 is SGHDT and CDR2 YYEEEE. This CDR3 has 13 amino acids. The ends lost 3 bases at V and 8 bases at J; junction bases unmatched: 7. The CDR3 DNA reads TGTGCCAGCAGCTCAGACAGGGCCGGAGGCTACACCTTC. Amino acids: CASSSDRAGGYTF.

The chain couples TRBV5-4 to TRBJ1-1, with D perhaps TRBD1 (5 bases). Germline CDR1 is SGHNT and CDR2 is YYREEE (reference sequence). The CDR3 sequence is 15 residues long. V dropped 4 bases and J dropped 5 bases, with 18 bases sitting between them. Here the CDR3 reads CASSKRNPGGTEAFF. As DNA, the CDR3 is TGTGCCAGCAGCAAACGGAACCCCGGGGGGACTGAAGCTTTCTTT.

This clone was counted between two and nine times. V usage is TRBV29-1 and J usage is TRBJ2-1; 9 nucleotides align to TRBD2. Trimming at V came to 5 bases and at J to 1 base, leaving 3 bases not matched to a gene. This CDR3 has 14 amino acids. CDR1 SQVTM and CDR2 ANQGSEA come from the germline V gene. The DNA for the CDR3 is TGCAGCGTTTCCACTAGCGGGTCCTACAATGAGCAGTTCTTC. Translation gives CSVSTSGSYNEQFF.

The chain joins TRBV6-5 to TRBJ2-7; D possibly corresponds to TRBD1 (5 bases). This CDR3 comprises 13 residues. The germline V and J ends were trimmed by 8 bases and 2 bases, with 13 bases remaining between them. Germline V lookup: CDR1 MNHEY, CDR2 SVGAGI. The CDR3 region is CASGSGFPYEQYF. The CDR3 nucleotides read TGTGCCAGCGGCTCAGGGTTTCCCTACGAGCAGTACTTC.

The chain recombines TRBV10-3 with TRBJ2-1; 12 bases are a match to TRBD2. CDR3 size: 15 residues. Per germline, CDR1 ENHRY and CDR2 SYGVKD. Trimming removed 6 bases from V and 3 bases from J; junction bases left unmatched: 3. CDR3 residues: CAISRTSGIYNEQFF. The CDR3 DNA reads TGTGCCATCAGCCGGACTAGCGGGATCTACAATGAGCAGTTCTTC.

The chain combines TRBV6-5 with TRBJ2-3; possibly TRBD1 for D (6 bases). The CDR3 has 14 residues. Germline lookup yields CDR1 MNHEY and CDR2 SVGAGI. Deletions cut 9 bases from V and 0 bases from J, with 13 bases between. The CDR3 protein is CASSGQISTDTQYF. The CDR3 region has the DNA TGTGCCAGTTCAGGACAGATTAGCACAGATACGCAGTATTTT.

In its sample, this clone was seen once. V gene TRBV6-5 combines with J gene TRBJ2-3; the D is unclear. Trimming pared 0 bases from V and 4 bases from J, leaving 5 bases between. Germline values: CDR1 MNHEY, CDR2 SVGAGI. CDR3 length: 13 amino acids. The CDR3 nucleotides read TGTGCCAGCAGTTACTCTCATTCAGATACGCAGTATTTT. Translation gives CASSYSHSDTQYF.

This clone was seen a single time. The chain has TRBV6-5 and TRBJ2-7; perhaps TRBD2 as D (5 bases). CDR1 MNHEY and CDR2 SVGAGI come from the germline V gene. V lost 4 bases, J lost 2 bases, and 12 bases lay in between. The CDR3 is 14 residues long. The CDR3 region is CASSSTGNTYEQYF. The CDR3 DNA reads TGTGCCAGCAGTTCCACCGGGAATACCTACGAGCAGTACTTC.

A few counts support this clone. The V call is TRBV29-1, the J call TRBJ2-1; the D gene is possibly TRBD1 (6 bases). The length of the CDR3 is 14 residues. Trimming stripped 3 bases from V and 8 bases from J, with 17 bases between. The germline gives CDR1 SQVTM, CDR2 ANQGSEA. The CDR3 region has the DNA TGCAGCGTTGACGACAGGTCGTCTGGAGATGAGCAGTTCTTC. This encodes CSVDDRSSGDEQFF.

The chain has TRBV9 and TRBJ2-3; 8 bases align to TRBD2. V lost 4 bases to trimming and J lost 0 bases; unmatched junction nucleotides: 10. This CDR3 spans 17 amino acids. Germline values: CDR1 SGDLS, CDR2 YYNGEE. The CDR3 DNA reads TGTGCCAGCAGCCCGAGGGCAGCGGGGGCTAGCACAGATACGCAGTATTTT. Translated: CASSPRAAGASTDTQYF. Based on the CDR3 plus reference TRBV9 and TRBJ2-3, the full variable domain is DSGVTQTPKHLITATGQRVTLRCSPRSGDLSVYWYQQSLDQGLQFLIQYYNGEERAKGNILERFSAQQFPDLHSELNLSSLELGDSALYFCASSPRAAGASTDTQYFGPGTRLTVL.

The V call is TRBV6-5, the J call TRBJ1-2; D gene ambiguous. This CDR3 region has 15 residues. V was pared by 0 bases and J by 5 bases, with 13 bases between. CDR1 and CDR2 from the germline V gene are MNHEY and SVGAGI. The CDR3 nucleotides are TGTGCCAGCAGTTACTCCCCGGGGAAAGTATATGGCTACACCTTC. Amino acids: CASSYSPGKVYGYTF.

The gene calls are TRBV5-1 and TRBJ2-1, with 8 bases identical to TRBD1. The CDR3 covers 14 residues. The germline V gene encodes CDR1 SGHRS and CDR2 YFSETQ. The V segment lost 5 bases and the J segment 5 bases; nucleotides outside the gene matches: 6. CDR3 amino acids: CASRRTGNHNEQFF. As DNA, the CDR3 is TGCGCCAGCAGAAGGACAGGGAATCACAATGAGCAGTTCTTC.

In its sample, this clone was seen once. The chain links TRBV30 to TRBJ1-5, with D perhaps TRBD1 (6 bases). The V gene lost 2 bases and the J gene lost 2 bases, with 13 bases spanning the gap. CDR3 length equals 15 residues. CDR1 is GTSNPN, CDR2 SVGIG, per germline (reference sequence). The CDR3 sequence is CAWSSGVQGNQPQHF. In DNA, the CDR3 is TGTGCCTGGAGTTCAGGGGTTCAAGGCAATCAGCCCCAGCATTTT.

CDR3 coding DNA: TGTGCCAGCAGCCACCGAGACAGCGGGACTGAAGCTTTCTTT. The encoded protein is CASSHRDSGTEAFF. This sequence joins TRBV27 and TRBJ1-1, with a tentative D call TRBD1 (5 bases). Germline CDR1 is MNHEY and CDR2 is SMNVEV (reference sequence). The length of the CDR3 is 14 residues. Deletions cut 6 bases from V and 5 bases from J, with 16 bases between.

The V and J genes are TRBV10-3 and TRBJ1-4; TRBD1 matches 7 bases. With V trimmed by 5 bases and J by 7 bases, 10 bases remained unmatched. Germline loops: CDR1 ENHRY, CDR2 SYGVKD. This CDR3 has 15 residues. The CDR3 region has the DNA TGTGCCATCAGTTTATCCGGGACAGAAGGTGAAAAACTGTTTTTT. This sequence encodes CAISLSGTEGEKLFF.

This clone was seen more than once but under ten times. V gene TRBV18 combines with J gene TRBJ1-3; weak D call: TRBD1 (6 bases). The CDR3 spans 16 residues. CDR1 and CDR2 from the germline V gene are KGHSH and LQKENI. V lost 8 bases and J 0 bases, leaving 17 bases between the germline ends. CDR3 in amino acids: CASNWGPLSSGNTIYF. The CDR3 DNA sequence: TGTGCCAGCAATTGGGGGCCACTGAGCTCTGGAAACACCATATATTTT.

The rearrangement links TRBV6-5 to TRBJ2-7; no firm D call. This CDR3 region has 14 residues. V shed 1 base and J shed 2 bases, with 9 bases lying between them. Germline V gives CDR1 MNHEY, CDR2 SVGAGI. As DNA, the CDR3 is TGTGCCAGCAGTTACTTTCCAGGCACCTACGAGCAGTACTTC. Translation: CASSYFPGTYEQYF.

The chain links TRBV5-6 to TRBJ2-2; 9 bases fit TRBD1. Germline V CDR1 and CDR2: SGHDT, YYEEEE. The ends lost 1 base at V and 7 bases at J; junction bases unmatched: 5. The CDR3 runs to 15 residues. The CDR3 bases are TGTGCCAGCAGCTTGACAGGGGGCAGAAGCGGGGAGCTGTTTTTT. The encoded protein is CASSLTGGRSGELFF.

The rearrangement links TRBV7-6 to TRBJ2-1; no definite D call. The CDR3 totals 12 residues. The V gene's germline CDR1 is SGHVS and CDR2 FNYEAQ. The V and J ends lost 5 bases and 8 bases respectively, with 10 bases between them. This CDR3 reads CASSNRGHEQFF. The CDR3 bases are TGTGCCAGCAGCAACCGAGGCCATGAGCAGTTCTTC.

This clone was found a few times. This rearrangement joins TRBV19 to TRBJ2-1, with 9 nucleotides matching TRBD2. The V segment lost 1 base and the J segment 8 bases; nucleotides outside the gene matches: 9. From germline, CDR1 is LNHDA and CDR2 SQIVND (reference sequence). The CDR3 sequence is 16 residues long. The CDR3 bases are TGTGCCAGTAGTATAGTTAGCGGGAGATCCCGGGATGAGCAGTTCTTC. It yields the protein CASSIVSGRSRDEQFF.

This chain links TRBV6-5 with TRBJ1-5; D call uncertain. CDR1 is MNHEY, CDR2 SVGAGI, per germline. V dropped 0 bases and J dropped 3 bases, with 6 bases sitting between them. The CDR3 covers 14 residues. The CDR3 sequence: CASSYSRNNQPQHF. For the CDR3, the DNA is TGTGCCAGCAGTTACTCCCGTAACAATCAGCCCCAGCATTTT.

This chain links TRBV6-6 with TRBJ2-1; TRBD1 agrees at 7 bases. This CDR3 comprises 15 residues. The germline CDR1 and CDR2 sequences are MNHNY and SVGAGI (reference sequence). The junction had 7 bases not matched to a gene; V was cut back by 5 bases and J by 3 bases. CDR3 amino acids: CASSIRQGVYNEQFF. The CDR3 nucleotides read TGTGCCAGCAGTATCAGACAGGGCGTCTACAATGAGCAGTTCTTC.

The V gene is TRBV7-6, the J gene TRBJ1-2; TRBD1 might be the D (6 bases). Germline CDR1 and CDR2: SGHVS and FNYEAQ. The CDR3 extends over 15 amino acids. The V end was cut by 3 bases, the J end by 4 bases, with 15 bases between. The CDR3 sequence: CASSFSDLQGYGYTF. The CDR3 DNA reads TGTGCCAGCAGCTTCAGTGATTTACAGGGCTATGGCTACACCTTC.

The chain couples TRBV30 to TRBJ2-7; 7 bases align to TRBD1. The CDR3 runs 15 residues. Looked up from germline, CDR1 is GTSNPN and CDR2 is SVGIG (reference sequence). Unmatched junction bases numbered 12, after V lost 3 bases and J lost 4 bases. CDR3 amino acids: CAWRQGTHQLYEQYF. The CDR3 DNA follows: TGTGCCTGGAGACAGGGGACCCACCAACTGTACGAGCAGTACTTC. The whole variable domain, remainder taken from reference TRBV30 and TRBJ2-7, is SQTIHQWPATLVQPVGSPLSLECTVEGTSNPNLYWYRQAAGRGLQLLFYSVGIGQISSEVPQNLSASRPQDRQFILSSKKLLLSDSGFYLCAWRQGTHQLYEQYFGPGTRLTVT.

The chain couples TRBV18 to TRBJ2-4, with D hard to call. The ends were cut back, 1 base at V and 2 bases at J, with 9 bases in the middle. Germline loops: CDR1 KGHSH, CDR2 LQKENI. There are 15 residues in the CDR3. The CDR3 loop reads CASSPLEEPKNIQYF. The DNA for the CDR3 is TGTGCCAGCTCACCACTCGAAGAGCCCAAAAACATTCAGTACTTC.